This T cell receptor beta chain was sequenced during a study of OX40 agonist ivuxolimab in advanced cancers. As for the study in general: Patients were treated with ivuxolimab, an agonistic anti-OX40 (CD134) antibody.

The study's findings and limits: CD4+ T cells averaged fewer expanded clones than CD8+ T cells.

Libraries were prepared by immunoSEQ multiplex PCR; TCRdb keeps only in-frame clonotypes and omits some of them. In the table there are tens of thousands of clones, around 89% of which are singletons. Concerning this clone: Antigen: not known.

The material sequenced was CD4+ or CD8+ T cells sorted from blood, taken in a trial of the OX40 agonist ivuxolimab. The TCR was taken from an adult with an advanced solid tumor such as melanoma, head and neck, liver or kidney cancer.

CDR3 DNA sequence: TGTGCCAGCAGGACAGGACTAGCGGCGCGGGAGACCCAGTACTTC. This codes for CASRTGLAARETQYF. V gene TRBV6-5 combines with J gene TRBJ2-5; TRBD2 matches 10 bases. J gave up 5 bases and V 6 bases, and 9 bases lay outside the gene matches. CDR1 is MNHEY, CDR2 SVGAGI, per germline. There are 15 residues in the CDR3.